These T cell receptor beta chains were read from a single sample in a study of human T cells and chemical hapten exposure. Using its own MiXCR run on the RACE reads, TCRdb lists one record per CDR3 protein. This sample has about 64,000 distinct CDR3 sequences; 9.5% to 11% occur once, and the top ten carry roughly 2.1%. This specimen consisted of whole blood, obtained in connection with sensitization to the hapten diphenylcyclopropenone (DPC). These receptors were taken from a woman aged 30 to 39 with alopecia areata. Some clones in this sample may be carry-over from other donors' samples. Each CDR3 is given with its conserved first and last residue. Fields, in order: clone size, J gene, V gene, D gene, CDR3 protein, CDR3 DNA. D genes are given only for firm matches. Only some rows state a clone size, as once, few, many or a class for expanded clones.

few	TRBJ1-2	TRBV6-6	NA	CASSYRANYGYTF	TGTGCCAGCAGCTACAGGGCTAACTATGGCTACACCTTC
NA	TRBJ2-1	TRBV6-2/TRBV6-3	TRBD1	CASTPMTGLPHTNNEQFF	TGTGCCAGCACCCCGATGACAGGGCTACCTCACACTAACAATGAGCAGTTCTTC
NA	TRBJ1-2	TRBV4-3	NA	CASSQFVGAAGNYGYTF	TGCGCCAGCAGCCAGTTCGTCGGGGCGGCAGGGAACTATGGCTACACCTTC
few	TRBJ2-3	TRBV20-1	NA	CSASSGDTQYF	TGCAGTGCTTCCAGCGGAGATACGCAGTATTTT
NA	TRBJ1-5	TRBV28	NA	CASREGLSNQPQHF	TGTGCCAGCAGGGAGGGGCTGAGCAATCAGCCCCAGCATTTT
NA	TRBJ1-4	TRBV9	NA	CASSVGGEGPNEKLFF	TGTGCCAGCAGCGTAGGAGGAGAGGGACCGAATGAAAAACTGTTTTTT
many	TRBJ2-2	TRBV27	NA	CASSFVTGGELFF	TGTGCCAGCAGTTTTGTCACAGGCGGGGAGCTGTTTTTT
few	TRBJ2-5	TRBV7-2	NA	CASSLIPSVTQETQYF	TGTGCCAGCAGCTTAATTCCTAGCGTAACACAAGAGACCCAGTACTTC
NA	TRBJ2-7	TRBV18	NA	CASSPPGNYEQYF	TGTGCCAGCTCACCACCAGGGAACTACGAGCAGTACTTC
few	TRBJ1-1	TRBV4-1	NA	CASSQGGLTEAFF	TGCGCCAGCAGCCAAGGGGGGCTCACTGAAGCTTTCTTT
NA	TRBJ1-2	TRBV24-1	NA	CATSDFAYGYTF	TGTGCCACCAGTGATTTCGCGTATGGCTACACCTTC
few	TRBJ2-3	TRBV7-6	NA	CASSLASQSRTDTQYF	TGTGCCAGCAGCTTAGCATCACAGAGTCGCACAGATACGCAGTATTTT
many	TRBJ2-5	TRBV3-1	TRBD2	CASSLLLAGGRDETQYF	TGTGCCAGCAGCCTGTTACTAGCGGGAGGGCGCGATGAGACCCAGTACTTC
many	TRBJ2-7	TRBV5-4	TRBD2	CASSLVLAGGPYEQYF	TGTGCCAGCAGCTTGGTTCTAGCGGGAGGGCCCTACGAGCAGTACTTC
many	TRBJ2-6	TRBV19	NA	CASTAPNSGANVLTF	TGTGCCAGTACGGCTCCGAACTCTGGGGCCAACGTCCTGACTTTC
many	TRBJ2-6	TRBV29-1	NA	CSAAGDRGANVLTF	TGCAGCGCTGCAGGGGACCGTGGGGCCAACGTCCTGACTTTC
many	TRBJ2-3	TRBV7-2	NA	CASSSQGTTDTQYF	TGTGCCAGCAGCTCCCAGGGGACCACAGATACGCAGTATTTT
NA	TRBJ2-3	TRBV11-3	TRBD1	CASSHRGQGRLWDTQYF	TGTGCCAGCAGCCACAGAGGACAGGGAAGGCTATGGGATACGCAGTATTTT
NA	TRBJ2-7	TRBV5-1	NA	CASREGQASYEQYF	TGCGCCAGCCGAGAAGGACAAGCCTCCTACGAGCAGTACTTC
few	TRBJ2-2	TRBV20-1	NA	CSASRTGRGAGELFF	TGCAGTGCTTCCCGGACAGGGAGGGGAGCCGGGGAGCTGTTTTTT
few	TRBJ1-6	TRBV25-1	TRBD1	CASSDLQGGLNSPLHF	TGTGCCAGCAGTGATCTCCAGGGGGGGCTCAATTCACCCCTCCACTTT
few	TRBJ2-2	TRBV28	NA	CASSLGRAGELFF	TGTGCCAGCAGTTTAGGCAGGGCCGGGGAGCTGTTTTTT
many	TRBJ2-3	TRBV28	TRBD2	CASSSPAGGQDTQYF	TGTGCCAGCAGTTCCCCTGCGGGAGGGCAAGATACGCAGTATTTT
few	TRBJ1-6	TRBV27	NA	CASSFKRDPYNSPLHF	TGTGCCAGCAGTTTTAAGAGGGATCCGTATAATTCACCCCTCCACTTT
many	TRBJ2-2	TRBV18	NA	CASSPQGANTGELFF	TGTGCCAGCTCACCCCAGGGCGCGAACACCGGGGAGCTGTTTTTT
few	TRBJ1-1	TRBV10-3	TRBD1	CAISGQGAIQNTEAFF	TGTGCCATCAGTGGGCAGGGGGCGATCCAGAACACTGAAGCTTTCTTT
many	TRBJ2-1	TRBV20-1	NA	CSAPYGGAIYNEQFF	TGCAGTGCACCCTACGGCGGAGCAATATACAATGAGCAGTTCTTC
many	TRBJ2-3	TRBV10-3	TRBD2	CAISGGGALTDTQYF	TGTGCCATCAGTGGCGGGGGGGCCCTCACAGATACGCAGTATTTT
NA	TRBJ2-7	TRBV20-1	TRBD1	CSARTGQHYEQYF	TGCAGTGCTAGAACGGGACAGCATTACGAGCAGTACTTC
many	TRBJ2-3	TRBV4-1	NA	CASSQVKVASWTDTQYF	TGCGCCAGCAGCCAAGTTAAGGTGGCGAGTTGGACAGATACGCAGTATTTT
few	TRBJ1-1	TRBV20-1	TRBD1	CSALSRGDEAFF	TGCAGTGCCCTATCCAGGGGGGATGAAGCTTTCTTT
NA	TRBJ2-7	TRBV28	TRBD2	CASRRLAGIREQYF	TGTGCCAGCAGGCGACTAGCGGGAATACGTGAGCAGTACTTC
NA	TRBJ1-6	TRBV27	NA	CASSFRGPEAPLHF	TGTGCCAGCAGTTTCCGGGGGCCGGAGGCACCCCTCCACTTT
NA	TRBJ2-7	TRBV4-2	TRBD1	CASSQDETGASYEQYF	TGTGCCAGCAGCCAAGACGAGACAGGGGCGTCCTACGAGCAGTACTTC